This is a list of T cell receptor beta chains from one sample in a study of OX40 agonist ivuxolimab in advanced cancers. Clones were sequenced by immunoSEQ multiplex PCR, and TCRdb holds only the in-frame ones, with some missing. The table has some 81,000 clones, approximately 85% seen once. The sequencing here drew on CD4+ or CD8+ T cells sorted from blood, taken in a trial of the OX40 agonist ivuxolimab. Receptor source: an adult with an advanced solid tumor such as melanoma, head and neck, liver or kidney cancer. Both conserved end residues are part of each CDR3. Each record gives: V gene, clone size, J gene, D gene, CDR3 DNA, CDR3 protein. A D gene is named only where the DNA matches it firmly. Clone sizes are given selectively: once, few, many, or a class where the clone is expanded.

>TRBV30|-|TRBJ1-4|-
TGTGCCTGGTCCTTGGCCCCCGGCGTTAATGAAAAACTGTTTTTT
CAWSLAPGVNEKLFF
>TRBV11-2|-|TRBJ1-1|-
TGTGCCAGCAGCTTAGACAGAGTGAACACTGAAGCTTTCTTT
CASSLDRVNTEAFF
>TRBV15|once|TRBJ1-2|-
TGTGCCACCAGCCCCGTAACGGGGTTTGGCTACACCTTC
CATSPVTGFGYTF
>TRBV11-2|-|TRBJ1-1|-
TGTGCCAGCAGCCCCCGGGGCGGGTACACTGAAGCTTTCTTT
CASSPRGGYTEAFF
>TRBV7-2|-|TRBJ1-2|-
TGTGCCAGCAGCTTAGCGGAAGGCCAGGGGCTCTCTCGAGGCTACACCTTC
CASSLAEGQGLSRGYTF
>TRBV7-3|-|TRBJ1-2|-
TGTGCCAGCAGCTCCGGTCAGGGGCCAACTAACTATGGCTACACCTTC
CASSSGQGPTNYGYTF
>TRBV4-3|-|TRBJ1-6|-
TGCGCCAGCAGCCAAGACCCGGTGAGCTCCTATAATTCACCCCTCCACTTT
CASSQDPVSSYNSPLHF
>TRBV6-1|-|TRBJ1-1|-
TGTGCCAGCAGTCAACGAACTGAAGCTTTCTTT
CASSQRTEAFF
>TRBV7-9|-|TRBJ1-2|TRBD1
TGTGCCAGCAGCTGGACAGGACTGAACTATGGCTACACCTTC
CASSWTGLNYGYTF
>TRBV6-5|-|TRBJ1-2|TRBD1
TGTGCCAGCAGGGCAGGGGGGTCGACTAACTATGGCTACACCTTC
CASRAGGSTNYGYTF
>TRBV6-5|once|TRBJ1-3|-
TGTGCCAGCAGTTACTCGTCCCTCTCTGGAAACACCATATATTTT
CASSYSSLSGNTIYF
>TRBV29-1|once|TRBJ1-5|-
TGCAGCGTTTCGCTAGGGGGGACGGAGGGTCAGCCCCAGCATTTT
CSVSLGGTEGQPQHF
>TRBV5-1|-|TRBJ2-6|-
TGCGCCAGCAGCTTGGCCCGGACAGCGGACAGCTCTGGGGCCAACGTCCTGACTTTC
CASSLARTADSSGANVLTF
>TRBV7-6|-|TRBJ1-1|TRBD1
TGTGCCAGCAGCTTACAGACAGGGGGAACTGAAGCTTTCTTT
CASSLQTGGTEAFF
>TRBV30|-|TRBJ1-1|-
TGTGCCTGGAGTGTCTCTGGGGCCAGAACTGAAGCTTTCTTT
CAWSVSGARTEAFF
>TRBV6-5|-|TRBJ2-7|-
TGTGCCAGCAGTCCCGGGACACACTACGAGCAGTACTTC
CASSPGTHYEQYF
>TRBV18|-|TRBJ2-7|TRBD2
TGTGCCAGCTCACCACGTCGGCCCCCACTAGCGGGGGGCCTCAGCTCCTACGAGCAGTACTTC
CASSPRRPPLAGGLSSYEQYF
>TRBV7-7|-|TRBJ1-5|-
TGTGCCAGCAGCTTAGACAGTGGCCAGCCCCAGCATTTT
CASSLDSGQPQHF
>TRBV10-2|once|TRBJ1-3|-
TGCGCCAGCAGTGAGCAGGGGATGAGTGGAAACACCATATATTTT
CASSEQGMSGNTIYF
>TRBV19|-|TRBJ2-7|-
TGTGCCAGCGCTGGGGACGGTTCCTACGGGCAGTACTTC
CASAGDGSYGQYF
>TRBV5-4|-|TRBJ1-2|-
TGTGCCAGCAGCTCCCCGGGACGCGGCTACACCTTC
CASSSPGRGYTF
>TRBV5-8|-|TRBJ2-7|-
TGTGCCAGCAGCTCGATGGGGAGCTCCTACGAGCAGTACTTC
CASSSMGSSYEQYF
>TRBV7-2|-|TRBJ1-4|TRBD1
TGTGCCAGCAGCGCCAGGGACAGGGCAGAGGAAAAACTGTTTTTT
CASSARDRAEEKLFF
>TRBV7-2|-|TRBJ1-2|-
TGTGCCAGCAGCTTTCAGCGGGGGGCGGAAGGCTACACCTTC
CASSFQRGAEGYTF
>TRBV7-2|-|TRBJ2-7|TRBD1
TGTGCCAGCAGCTTCATGTTCCGGGACAGGGGCCCCCGCGAGCAGTACTTC
CASSFMFRDRGPREQYF
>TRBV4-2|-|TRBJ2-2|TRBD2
TGTGCCAGCAGCCCCGGGACTAGCGGGGGTAGCGGGGAGCTGTTTTTT
CASSPGTSGGSGELFF
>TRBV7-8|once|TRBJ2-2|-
TGTGCCAGCAGCGGGAGCGGTGGGGGCACCGGGGAGCTGTTTTTT
CASSGSGGGTGELFF
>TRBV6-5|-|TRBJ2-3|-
TGTGCCAGCAGTTACTCTCAGAGCCCTAGCACAGATACGCAGTATTTT
CASSYSQSPSTDTQYF
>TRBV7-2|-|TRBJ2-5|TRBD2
TGTGCCAGCAGCTTAGCGCCTAGCGGACAAGAGACCCAGTACTTC
CASSLAPSGQETQYF
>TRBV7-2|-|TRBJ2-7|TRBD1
TGTGCCAGCAGCACCGGGACAGGGAGGTTGAACTTC
CASSTGTGRLNF
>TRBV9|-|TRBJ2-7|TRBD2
TGTGCCAGCAGCGTAGACATCGGGGGGATTTACGAGCAGTACTTC
CASSVDIGGIYEQYF
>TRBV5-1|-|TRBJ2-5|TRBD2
TGCGCCAGCAGCTCAGGGCGACTAGCGGGGGAAGAGACCCAGTACTTC
CASSSGRLAGEETQYF
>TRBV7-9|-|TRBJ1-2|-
TGTGCCAGCAGCTTAGCAGTCTCAGGGAGAGGCTACACCTTC
CASSLAVSGRGYTF
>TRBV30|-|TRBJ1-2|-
TGTGCCTGGAGCGACCCGGGACGGAGTACCTATGGCTACACCTTC
CAWSDPGRSTYGYTF
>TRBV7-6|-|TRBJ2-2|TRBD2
TGTGCCAGCAGCCCACGGGGGGGCATGGCCGGGGAGCTGTTTTTT
CASSPRGGMAGELFF
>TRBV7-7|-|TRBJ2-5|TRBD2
TGTGCTAGCAGCTTAGGGACTAGCCTGCAAGAGACCCAGTACTTC
CASSLGTSLQETQYF
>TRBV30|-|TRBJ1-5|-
TGTGCCTGGAGTTTAACCCGACAGGTAGCGGGGCCCTTGGATAGCAATCAGCCCCAGCATTTT
CAWSLTRQVAGPLDSNQPQHF
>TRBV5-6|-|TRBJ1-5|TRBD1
TGTGCCAGCAGCTTGCGGCAGGGGGCAGGGCAGCCCCAGCATTTT
CASSLRQGAGQPQHF
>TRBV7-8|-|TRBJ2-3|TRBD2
TGTGCCAGCAGCTTAGGACTAGCGGGGGCGGGAGATACGCAGTATTTT
CASSLGLAGAGDTQYF
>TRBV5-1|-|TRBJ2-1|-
TGCGCCAGCAGCTTTGGGGAGAATGAGCAGTTCTTC
CASSFGENEQFF
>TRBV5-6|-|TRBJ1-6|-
TGTGCCAGCAGCTTGGGGCAGGCGTGGGAATCACCCCTCCACTTT
CASSLGQAWESPLHF
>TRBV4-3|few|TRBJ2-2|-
TGCGCCAGCAGCCAAGGGACTACCTACACCGGGGAGCTGTTTTTT
CASSQGTTYTGELFF
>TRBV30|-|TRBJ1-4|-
TGTGCCTGGAGTCCCCAGAGTGGTGAAAAACTGTTTTTT
CAWSPQSGEKLFF
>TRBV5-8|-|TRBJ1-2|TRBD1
TGTGCCAGCAGCGGACCCCGCCCAGGGGGCATCTATGGCTACACCTTC
CASSGPRPGGIYGYTF